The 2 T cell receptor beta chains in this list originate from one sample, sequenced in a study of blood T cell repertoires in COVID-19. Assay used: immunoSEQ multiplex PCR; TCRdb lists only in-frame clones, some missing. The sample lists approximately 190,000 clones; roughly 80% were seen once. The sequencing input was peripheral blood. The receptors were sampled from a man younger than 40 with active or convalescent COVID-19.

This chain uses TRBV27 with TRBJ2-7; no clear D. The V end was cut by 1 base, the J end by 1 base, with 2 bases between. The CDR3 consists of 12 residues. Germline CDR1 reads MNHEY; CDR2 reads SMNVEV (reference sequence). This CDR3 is CASSLLSYEQYF. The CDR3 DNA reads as TGTGCCAGCAGTTTATTATCCTACGAGCAGTACTTC.

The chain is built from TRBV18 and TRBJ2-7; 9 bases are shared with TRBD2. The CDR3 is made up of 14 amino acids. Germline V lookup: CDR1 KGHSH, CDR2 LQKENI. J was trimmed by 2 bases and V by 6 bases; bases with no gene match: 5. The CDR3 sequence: CASSWTSETYEQYF. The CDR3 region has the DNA TGTGCCAGCTCCTGGACTAGCGAAACCTACGAGCAGTACTTC.